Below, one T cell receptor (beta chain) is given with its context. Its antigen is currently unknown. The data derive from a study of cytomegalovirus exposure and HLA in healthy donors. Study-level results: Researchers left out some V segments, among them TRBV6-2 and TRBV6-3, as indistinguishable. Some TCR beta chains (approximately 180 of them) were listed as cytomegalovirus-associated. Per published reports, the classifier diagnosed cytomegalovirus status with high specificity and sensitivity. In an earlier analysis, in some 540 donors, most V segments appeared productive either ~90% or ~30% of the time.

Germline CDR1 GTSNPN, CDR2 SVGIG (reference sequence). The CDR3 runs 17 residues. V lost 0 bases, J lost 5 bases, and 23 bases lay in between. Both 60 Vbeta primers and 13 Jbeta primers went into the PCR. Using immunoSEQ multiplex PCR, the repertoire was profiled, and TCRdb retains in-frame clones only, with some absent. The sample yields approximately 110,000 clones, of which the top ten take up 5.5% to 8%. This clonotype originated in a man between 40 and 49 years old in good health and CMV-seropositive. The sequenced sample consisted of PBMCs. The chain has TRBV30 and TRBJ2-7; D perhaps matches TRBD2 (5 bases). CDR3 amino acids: CAWSVGPQRPRPNEQYF. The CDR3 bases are TGTGCCTGGAGTGTAGGGCCCCAGCGGCCGCGCCCCAACGAGCAGTACTTC.